This T cell receptor (beta chain) was sequenced during a study of shared T cell receptors in the human thymus. The ends lost 4 bases at V and 1 base at J; junction bases unmatched: 16. The CDR3 loop spans 18 amino acids. Germline V gene sequence: CDR1 SGHRS, CDR2 YFSETQ. Profiled with immunoSEQ multiplex PCR; TCRdb holds only in-frame clones, not every one. The sample has some 760,000 clones, over 75% seen once; the top ten hold roughly 0.01%. These same data were also listed under a study on human thymus T cells. That work contributes: Samples came from healthy Finnish infants during open corrective cardiac surgery. In unrelated individuals, thymic repertoires overlapped highly, according to related research.

The sample was thymocytes. The rearrangement uses TRBV5-1 and TRBJ1-1, with TRBD1 matching 7 bases. This receptor was taken from a girl under three years old with a congenital heart defect. The CDR3 loop is CASSPEAQGVIWNTEAFF. The CDR3 DNA reads TGCGCCAGCAGCCCGGAAGCGCAGGGGGTTATCTGGAACACTGAAGCTTTCTTT.